The 30 T cell receptor beta chains below were found in one sample sequenced in a study of blood T cells in healthy people across ages. The second PCR ran roughly 7 to 11 cycles with a sample-barcoded 5' primer and J-beta primers. TCRdb itself ran the 5' RACE reads through MiXCR, one entry per CDR3 protein. The data show under 1,000,000 distinct CDR3 sequences, about 36% seen once. The sequenced sample consisted of blood. The receptor source for this set is a man aged 18 to 29 in good health.

This clonotype was seen at least ten times. One end of the junction is discordant with germline, which a read error may explain. The chain recombines TRBV5-1 with TRBJ2-5, with D perhaps matching TRBD1 (5 bases). The CDR3 consists of 13 residues. Per the germline V gene, CDR1 is SGHRS and CDR2 is YFSETQ. CDR3 nucleotides: TGTGCCAGCAGCTCTCAGGGACAAGAGACCCAGTACTTC. Amino acid sequence: CASSSQGQETQYF.

This sequence joins TRBV11-3 and TRBJ2-1; 12 positions agree with TRBD1. Germline lookup yields CDR1 SGHNT and CDR2 YENEEA. The CDR3 extends over 15 amino acids. With 1 base clipped from V and 8 bases from J, the junction kept 3 bases outside the gene matches. The CDR3 protein is CASSLVGQGADEQFF. Here the CDR3 DNA reads TGTGCCAGCAGCTTAGTGGGACAGGGGGCCGATGAGCAGTTCTTC.

The chain is built from TRBV15 and TRBJ1-4; perhaps TRBD1 as D (5 bases). Trimming stripped 1 base from V and 3 bases from J, with 6 bases between. The germline V gene has CDR1 LNHNV and CDR2 YYDKDF (reference sequence). This CDR3 comprises 14 residues. The CDR3 spells CATSRVTANEKLFF. For the CDR3, the DNA is TGTGCCACCAGCAGAGTGACAGCTAATGAAAAACTGTTTTTT.

The gene calls are TRBV11-2 and TRBJ1-1; D is uncertain. The CDR3 runs to 15 residues. The V end lost 0 bases, the J end lost 8 bases, and 16 bases lay between the germline ends. Germline CDR1 reads SGHAT; CDR2 reads FQNNGV. The CDR3, as DNA: TGTGCCAGCAGCTTAGATCCAGGCGCGCGACCCGAAGCTTTCTTT. As protein: CASSLDPGARPEAFF.

This clonotype was recorded a few times. The chain couples TRBV14 to TRBJ2-1; 8 bases map to TRBD2. CDR1 SGHDN and CDR2 FVKESK come from the germline V gene. The CDR3 totals 16 residues. The J segment lost 9 bases and the V segment lost 1 base, leaving 11 bases of the junction unmatched. The CDR3 region is CASSQGVRTSHGEQFF. CDR3 DNA sequence: TGTGCCAGCAGCCAAGGAGTCAGGACTAGCCACGGTGAGCAGTTCTTC.

The chain recombines TRBV7-9 with TRBJ1-5; D is undetermined. Germline CDR1 SEHNR, CDR2 FQNEAQ (reference sequence). Deletions cut 6 bases from V and 7 bases from J, with 10 bases between. This CDR3 has 12 amino acids. The CDR3 loop is CASSQDRQPQHF. DNA for the CDR3: TGTGCCAGCAGTCAGGACCGGCAGCCCCAGCATTTT. The whole variable domain, remainder taken from reference TRBV7-9 and TRBJ1-5, is DTGVSQNPRHKITKRGQNVTFRCDPISEHNRLYWYRQTLGQGPEFLTYFQNEAQLEKSRLLSDRFSAERPKGSFSTLEIQRTEQGDSAMYLCASSQDRQPQHFGDGTRLSIL.

The rearrangement links TRBV6-5 to TRBJ2-2; no reliable D call. With 2 bases removed from V and 5 bases from J, the gap between germline ends came to 12 bases. Germline V gives CDR1 MNHEY, CDR2 SVGAGI. The CDR3 is made up of 15 amino acids. The CDR3, as DNA: TGTGCCAGCAGTTACGAGGCCCCTAGGACCGGGGAGCTGTTTTTT. Its translation is CASSYEAPRTGELFF.

This clonotype was seen more than once but under ten times. The V call is TRBV12-3 or TRBV12-4, the J call TRBJ1-5; D not certain. Trimming left V 0 bases short and J 3 bases short, with 6 bases between. This CDR3 region has 14 residues. Written as DNA, the CDR3 is TGTGCCAGCAGTTTAGCGAGAAACAATCAGCCCCAGCATTTT. The encoded protein is CASSLARNNQPQHF.

The chain employs TRBV12-3 or TRBV12-4 and TRBJ2-2, with 10 bases lining up with TRBD1. J gave up 2 bases and V 8 bases, and 5 bases lay outside the gene matches. The CDR3 totals 15 residues. The CDR3 sequence: CASVWDRGNTGELFF. The DNA for the CDR3 is TGTGCCAGCGTCTGGGACAGGGGCAACACCGGGGAGCTGTTTTTT.

The count of this clonotype is one. One base away lies a much larger clone, so this may be a sequencing read error. The chain is built from TRBV29-1 and TRBJ1-2; D unclear. This CDR3 is built from 14 residues. Germline V lookup: CDR1 SQVTM, CDR2 ANQGSEA. The CDR3, as DNA: TGCGGCGTTGAGGACCCAGGCCTCGCCTATGGCTACACCTTC. This sequence encodes CGVEDPGLAYGYTF.

The CDR3 loop is CASSSWGSGNQPQHF. The CDR3 DNA sequence: TGTGCCAGCAGTTCATGGGGTAGTGGCAATCAGCCCCAGCATTTT. V gene TRBV6-6 combines with J gene TRBJ1-5, with D unclear. The CDR3 has 15 residues. The V gene's germline CDR1 is MNHNY and CDR2 SVGAGI (reference sequence). V lost 4 bases and J lost 2, with 12 bases in between.

This clonotype was counted at least ten times. V usage is TRBV20-1 and J usage is TRBJ1-2, with TRBD1 identical over 9 bases. The CDR3 sequence is 16 residues long. J lost 5 bases, V lost 0 bases, and 10 bases had no gene match. Germline V gene lookup returns CDR1 DFQATT and CDR2 SNEGSKA (reference sequence). CDR3 in amino acids: CSAREIVRTGVYGYTF. The CDR3 DNA sequence: TGCAGTGCTAGAGAGATCGTAAGGACAGGGGTTTATGGCTACACCTTC.

V is TRBV12-3 or TRBV12-4 and J is TRBJ2-7; TRBD1 matches 7 bases. CDR3 length equals 13 residues. Trimming at V came to 6 bases and at J to 7 bases, leaving 9 bases not matched to a gene. CDR3 protein: CASREEQGYEQYF. CDR3 bases: TGTGCCAGCAGGGAGGAACAGGGGTATGAGCAGTACTTC.

The J gene is TRBJ2-3, the V gene TRBV4-3; 7 bases align to TRBD2. The CDR3 totals 14 residues. V lost 4 bases to trimming and J lost 6 bases; unmatched junction nucleotides: 7. Germline CDR1 reads LGHNA; CDR2 reads YSLEER. CDR3 sequence: CASSPGLGGDTQYF. The DNA of the CDR3 is TGCGCCAGCAGCCCCGGACTAGGCGGCGATACGCAGTATTTT.

In its sample, this clonotype was seen many times. The chain joins TRBV4-3 to TRBJ2-1; D is undetermined. The V gene's germline CDR1 is LGHNA and CDR2 YSLEER. The CDR3 is 12 residues long. With 3 bases removed from V and 9 bases from J, the gap between germline ends came to 9 bases. Here the CDR3 reads CASSQGSSEQFF. As DNA, the CDR3 is TGCGCCAGCAGCCAGGGGTCGTCTGAGCAGTTCTTC.

This clonotype was detected only a few times. This chain uses TRBV6-2 or TRBV6-3 with TRBJ1-1; D is undetermined. Trimming shortened V by 3 bases and J by 2 bases, and 7 bases separated the two germline ends. Germline loops: CDR1 MNHEY, CDR2 SVGEGT. The CDR3 length is 13 residues. The CDR3, as DNA: TGTGCCAGCAGTTATCGAAGTAACACTGAAGCTTTCTTT. This translates into CASSYRSNTEAFF.

Details on this clonotype: At one boundary the junction diverges from the germline segment, which might be a read error. V usage is TRBV20-1 and J usage is TRBJ2-2; D is unresolved. The CDR3 is 14 residues long. Germline V gene lookup returns CDR1 DFQATT and CDR2 SNEGSKA (reference sequence). The CDR3 coding sequence is TGCAGTGCCAGAGGAACAGCGAACACCGGGGAGCTGTTTTTT. This gives the protein CSARGTANTGELFF.

This clonotype was seen more than once but under ten times. The V and J genes are TRBV27 and TRBJ2-5; 7 bases are shared with TRBD1. V dropped 4 bases and J dropped 4; count of bases not matched to a gene: 3. The CDR3 contains 13 residues. CDR1 is MNHEY and CDR2 is SMNVEV in the germline V gene (reference sequence). As DNA, the CDR3 is TGTGCCAGCAGTTCGACAGGGACAGAGACCCAGTACTTC. Protein sequence: CASSSTGTETQYF.

As regards this clonotype: This may stem from a read error, because a much larger clone lies one nucleotide away. The chain combines TRBV12-3 or TRBV12-4 with TRBJ1-5, with D perhaps matching TRBD1 (6 bases). This CDR3 spans 18 amino acids. CDR3 residues: CTSSRGFKVAGRSQPQHF. DNA for the CDR3: TGTACCAGCAGCAGGGGATTTAAGGTGGCAGGGAGAAGTCAGCCCCAGCATTTT.

This clonotype was observed a few times. The rearrangement uses TRBV4-3 and TRBJ2-3; 9 bases are a match to TRBD2. The ends lost 2 bases at V and 0 bases at J; junction bases unmatched: 3. This CDR3 has 16 residues. Germline V gene lookup returns CDR1 LGHNA and CDR2 YSLEER. DNA of the CDR3: TGCGCCAGCAGCCAAACTAGCGGGCTTAGCACAGATACGCAGTATTTT. Residues: CASSQTSGLSTDTQYF.

Concerning this clonotype: This may be a read error, as it is one base from a much larger clone. The rearrangement uses TRBV4-2 and TRBJ2-5; possibly TRBD2 for D (5 bases). Germline CDR1 reads LGHNA; CDR2 reads YNFKEQ. The CDR3 is made up of 13 amino acids. The CDR3 DNA sequence: TGTGCCGGCAGCCGGTCGGGACAAGAGACCCAGTACTTC. Residues: CAGSRSGQETQYF.

The V call is TRBV4-1, the J call TRBJ2-1, with 8 bases that match TRBD1. In germline, CDR1 is MGHRA, CDR2 YSYEKL. The CDR3 spans 16 residues. V was pared by 0 bases and J by 7 bases, with 8 bases of the junction left unmatched. CDR3 protein: CASSQEPRTGLNEQFF. The CDR3 DNA is TGCGCCAGCAGCCAAGAGCCAAGGACAGGGTTAAATGAGCAGTTCTTC.

At least ten counts were recorded for this clonotype. This rearrangement joins TRBV4-3 to TRBJ2-5; D may be TRBD1 (6 bases). CDR3 length equals 16 residues. The V end was cut by 0 bases, the J end by 4 bases, with 15 bases between. The V gene's germline CDR1 is LGHNA and CDR2 YSLEER. DNA of the CDR3: TGCGCCAGCAGCCAAGATTCAGGGGATGGAAGAGAGACCCAGTACTTC. This codes for CASSQDSGDGRETQYF.

There are many counts of this clonotype. J is TRBJ2-1 and V is TRBV7-8; the match to TRBD2 covers 8 bases. The CDR3 runs 18 residues. Germline values: CDR1 SGHVS, CDR2 FQNEAQ. With V trimmed by 0 bases and J by 9 bases, 16 bases remained unmatched. The CDR3 bases are TGTGCCAGCAGCTTAGCGAGGGCGGGACTAGAAAGGGTTATTGAGCAGTTCTTC. Residues: CASSLARAGLERVIEQFF.

The genes are TRBV5-1 and TRBJ1-1; 12 bases map to TRBD1. CDR1 is SGHRS and CDR2 is YFSETQ in the germline V gene. There are 16 residues in the CDR3. V gave up 4 bases and J gave up 1 base; unmatched junction bases: 5. The CDR3: CASSGGTGGPNTEAFF. In DNA form, the CDR3 reads TGCGCCAGCAGCGGAGGGACAGGGGGCCCGAACACTGAAGCTTTCTTT.

This chain links TRBV10-3 with TRBJ2-3, with D maybe TRBD2 (6 bases). Germline V lookup: CDR1 ENHRY, CDR2 SYGVKD. There are 17 residues in the CDR3. V lost 0 bases, J lost 2 bases, and 15 bases lay in between. The CDR3 DNA follows: TGTGCCATCAGTGAGTCTGGCATCCAGCGGGTCACAGATACGCAGTATTTT. Its translation: CAISESGIQRVTDTQYF.

The sample holds a few counts of this clonotype. The chain carries TRBV28 and TRBJ2-1; TRBD2 agrees at 7 bases. Germline assignment: CDR1 MDHEN and CDR2 SYDVKM. With V trimmed by 6 bases and J by 7 bases, 9 bases remained unmatched. This CDR3 comprises 14 residues. CDR3 sequence reads: CASSLSRGYNEQFF. As DNA, the CDR3 is TGTGCCAGCAGCCTCTCGCGGGGGTATAATGAGCAGTTCTTC.

This clonotype was detected ten times or more. The chain is built from TRBV27 and TRBJ2-7, with a tentative D call TRBD2 (5 bases). CDR3 length: 16 residues. Trimming shortened V by 2 bases and J by 2 bases, and 16 bases separated the two germline ends. Germline CDR1 MNHEY, CDR2 SMNVEV (reference sequence). The CDR3 bases are TGTGCCAGCAGTTTAAGGAGCCGGGGAGAAACCTACGAGCAGTACTTC. Amino acids: CASSLRSRGETYEQYF.

A note on this clonotype: One junction end disagrees with the germline gene, perhaps due to a read error. The chain uses TRBV12-3 or TRBV12-4 and TRBJ2-3, with TRBD2 identical over 7 bases. CDR3 length: 15 residues. The CDR3 is CASSLAGGRTDVQYF. Here the CDR3 DNA reads TGTGCCAGCAGTTTAGCGGGGGGGAGAACAGATGTGCAGTATTTC.

The chain recombines TRBV11-2 with TRBJ2-1, with a tentative D call TRBD2 (5 bases). The tail of the sequence fits TRBJ2-7 better, so the J call may be wrong. CDR1 is SGHAT, CDR2 FQNNGV, per germline. There are 18 residues in the CDR3. Here the CDR3 reads CASSLHPLRESSYNEQYF. In DNA form, the CDR3 reads TGTGCCAGCAGCTTACACCCGCTTCGGGAAAGCTCCTACAATGAGCAGTACTTC.